This T cell receptor (beta chain) was observed in a study of blood T cell repertoires in COVID-19. Per the original methods: Nucleated cell counts were estimated from reference gene primer amplification. Generated by immunoSEQ multiplex PCR, the TCRdb table keeps only in-frame clones and is missing some. The V and J calls and the clone size are those of that table, but D and trimming were determined from the DNA. The table includes 190,000 or so clones, more than 75% detected once. Donors in Cohort 3 counted as recovered after two negative PCRs, clearance, or symptom resolution. Trimming cost V 5 bases and J 7 bases, with 9 bases left between them. CDR1 and CDR2 (germline): MGHRA, YSYEKL. CDR3 size: 13 residues.

The chain combines TRBV4-1 with TRBJ1-6, with unresolved D. The clonotype was recovered from a woman aged 30 to 39 who had recovered from COVID-19. The sample consisted of PBMCs or T cells enriched from blood (not recorded which). The CDR3 here is CASSGLGNSPLHF. CDR3 sequence (DNA): TGCGCCAGCAGCGGACTAGGGAATTCACCCCTCCACTTT.